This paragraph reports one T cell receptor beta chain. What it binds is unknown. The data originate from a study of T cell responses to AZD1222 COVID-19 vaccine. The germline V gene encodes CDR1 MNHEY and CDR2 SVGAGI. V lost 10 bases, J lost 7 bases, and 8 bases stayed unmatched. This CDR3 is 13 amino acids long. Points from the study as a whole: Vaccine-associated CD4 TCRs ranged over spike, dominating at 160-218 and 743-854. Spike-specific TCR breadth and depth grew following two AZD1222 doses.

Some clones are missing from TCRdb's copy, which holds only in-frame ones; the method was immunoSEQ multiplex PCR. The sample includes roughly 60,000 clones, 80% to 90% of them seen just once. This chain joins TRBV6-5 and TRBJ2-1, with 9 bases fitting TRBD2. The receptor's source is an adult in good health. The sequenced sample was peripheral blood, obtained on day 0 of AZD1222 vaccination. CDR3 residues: CATERGAQNEQFF. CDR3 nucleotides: TGTGCCACGGAGCGGGGGGCGCAGAATGAGCAGTTCTTC.